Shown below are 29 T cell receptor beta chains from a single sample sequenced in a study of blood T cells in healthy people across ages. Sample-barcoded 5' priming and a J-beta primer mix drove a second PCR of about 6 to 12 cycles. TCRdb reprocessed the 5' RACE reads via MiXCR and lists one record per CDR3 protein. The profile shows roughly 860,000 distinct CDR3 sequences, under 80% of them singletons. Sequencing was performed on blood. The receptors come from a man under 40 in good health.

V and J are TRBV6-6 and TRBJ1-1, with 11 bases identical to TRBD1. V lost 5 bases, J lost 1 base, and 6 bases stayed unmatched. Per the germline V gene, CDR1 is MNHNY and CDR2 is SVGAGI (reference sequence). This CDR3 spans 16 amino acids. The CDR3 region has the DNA TGTGCCAGCAGTGCTCGGACAGGGGGCCGGAACACTGAAGCTTTCTTT. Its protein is CASSARTGGRNTEAFF.

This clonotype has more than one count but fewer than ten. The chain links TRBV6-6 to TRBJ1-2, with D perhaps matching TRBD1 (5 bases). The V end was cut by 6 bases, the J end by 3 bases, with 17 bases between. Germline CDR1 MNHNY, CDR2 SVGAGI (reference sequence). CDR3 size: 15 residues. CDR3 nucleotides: TGTGCCAGCAGCCTCACGGACACCTCCTACTATGGCTACACCTTC. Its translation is CASSLTDTSYYGYTF.

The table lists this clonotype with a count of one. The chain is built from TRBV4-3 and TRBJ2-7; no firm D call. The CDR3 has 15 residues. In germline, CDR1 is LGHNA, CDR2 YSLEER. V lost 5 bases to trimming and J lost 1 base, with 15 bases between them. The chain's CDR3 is CASSESSLGSYEQYF. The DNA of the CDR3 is TGCGCCAGCAGCGAATCAAGTCTAGGGTCCTACGAGCAGTACTTC.

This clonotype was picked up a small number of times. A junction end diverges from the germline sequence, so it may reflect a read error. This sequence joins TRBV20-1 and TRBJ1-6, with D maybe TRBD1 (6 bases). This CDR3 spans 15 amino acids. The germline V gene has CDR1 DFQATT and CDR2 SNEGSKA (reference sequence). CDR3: CSARDVRGYNSPLHF. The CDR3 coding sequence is TGCAGTGCTAGAGACGTCAGGGGTTATAACTCACCCCTCCACTTT.

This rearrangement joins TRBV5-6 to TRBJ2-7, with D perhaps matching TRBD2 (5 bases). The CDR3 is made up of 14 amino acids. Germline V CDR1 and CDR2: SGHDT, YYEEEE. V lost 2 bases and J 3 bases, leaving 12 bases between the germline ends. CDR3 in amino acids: CASSLEGIHYEQYF. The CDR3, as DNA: TGTGCCAGCAGCTTAGAGGGAATACACTACGAGCAGTACTTC.

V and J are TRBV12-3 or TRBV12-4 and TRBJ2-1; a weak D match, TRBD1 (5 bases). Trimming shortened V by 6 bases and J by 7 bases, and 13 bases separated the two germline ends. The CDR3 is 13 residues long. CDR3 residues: CASRPGPGNEQFF. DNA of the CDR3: TGTGCCAGCAGACCAGGCCCAGGGAATGAGCAGTTCTTC.

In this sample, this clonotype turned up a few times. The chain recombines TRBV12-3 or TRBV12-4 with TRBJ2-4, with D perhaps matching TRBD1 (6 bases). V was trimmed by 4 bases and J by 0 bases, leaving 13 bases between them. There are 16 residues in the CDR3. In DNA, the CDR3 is TGTGCCAGCAGTTCCTCCGAACAGGGAGCCAAAAACATTCAGTACTTC. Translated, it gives CASSSSEQGAKNIQYF.

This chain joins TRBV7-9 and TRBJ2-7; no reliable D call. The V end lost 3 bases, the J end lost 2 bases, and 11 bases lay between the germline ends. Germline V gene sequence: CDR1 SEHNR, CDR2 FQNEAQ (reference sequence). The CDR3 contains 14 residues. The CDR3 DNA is TGTGCCAGCAGCTTTGGGCAGGTCACCTACGAGCAGTACTTC. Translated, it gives CASSFGQVTYEQYF.

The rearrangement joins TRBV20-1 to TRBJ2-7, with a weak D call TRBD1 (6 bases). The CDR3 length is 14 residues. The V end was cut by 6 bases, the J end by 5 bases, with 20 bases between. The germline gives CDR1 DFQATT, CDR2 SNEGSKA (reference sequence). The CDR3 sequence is CSAPNRDTDDEQYF. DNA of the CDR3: TGCAGTGCCCCCAACCGGGACACCGACGACGAGCAGTACTTC.

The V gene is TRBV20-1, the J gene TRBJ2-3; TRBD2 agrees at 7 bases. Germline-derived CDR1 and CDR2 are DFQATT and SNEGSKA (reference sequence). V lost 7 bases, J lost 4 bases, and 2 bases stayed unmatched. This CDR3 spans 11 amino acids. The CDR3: CSEREADTQYF. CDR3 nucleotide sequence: TGCAGTGAACGGGAGGCAGATACGCAGTATTTT.

Written as DNA, the CDR3 is TGCAGCGTCGTAGCAGGGGGCTTCTACAATGAGCAGTTCTTC. Translated: CSVVAGGFYNEQFF. J is TRBJ2-1 and V is TRBV29-1, with TRBD1 matching 8 bases. Germline V gene data show CDR1 as SQVTM and CDR2 as ANQGSEA. The J segment lost 3 bases and the V segment lost 6 bases, leaving 7 bases of the junction unmatched. This CDR3 contains 14 residues.

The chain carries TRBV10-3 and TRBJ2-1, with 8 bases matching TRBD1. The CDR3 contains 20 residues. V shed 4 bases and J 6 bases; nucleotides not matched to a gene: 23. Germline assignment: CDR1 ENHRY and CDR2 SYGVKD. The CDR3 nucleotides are TGTGCCATCAGTGGAAGTCGGGCAGGGGGCCCCGGGACCGGCCGCAATGAGCAGTTCTTC. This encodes CAISGSRAGGPGTGRNEQFF.

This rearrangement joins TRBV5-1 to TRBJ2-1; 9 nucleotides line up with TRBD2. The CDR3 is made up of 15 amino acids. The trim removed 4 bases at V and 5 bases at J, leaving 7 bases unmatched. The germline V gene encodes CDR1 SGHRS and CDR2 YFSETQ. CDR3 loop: CASSPERGDHNEQFF. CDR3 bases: TGCGCCAGCAGCCCCGAGCGGGGGGACCACAATGAGCAGTTCTTC.

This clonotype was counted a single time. This chain's CDR3 is CASSLNRWKEQFF. In DNA, the CDR3 is TGTGCCAGCAGTCTTAACAGGTGGAAGGAGCAGTTCTTC. This sequence joins TRBV12-3 or TRBV12-4 and TRBJ2-1, with D perhaps matching TRBD1 (5 bases). V dropped 5 bases and J dropped 10 bases, with 15 bases sitting between them. This CDR3 region has 13 residues.

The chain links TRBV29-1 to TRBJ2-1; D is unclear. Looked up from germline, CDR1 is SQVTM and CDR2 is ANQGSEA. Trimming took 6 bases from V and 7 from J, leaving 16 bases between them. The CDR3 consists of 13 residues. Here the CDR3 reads CSVSGTANNEQFF. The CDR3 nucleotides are TGCAGCGTGTCAGGTACCGCCAATAATGAGCAGTTCTTC.

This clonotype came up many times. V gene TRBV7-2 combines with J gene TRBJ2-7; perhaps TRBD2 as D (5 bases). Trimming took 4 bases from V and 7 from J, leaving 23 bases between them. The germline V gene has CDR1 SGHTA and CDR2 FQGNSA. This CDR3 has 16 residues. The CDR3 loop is CASSSTDPRVVSEQYF. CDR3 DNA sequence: TGTGCCAGCAGCTCTACTGACCCGAGGGTAGTTTCAGAGCAGTACTTC.

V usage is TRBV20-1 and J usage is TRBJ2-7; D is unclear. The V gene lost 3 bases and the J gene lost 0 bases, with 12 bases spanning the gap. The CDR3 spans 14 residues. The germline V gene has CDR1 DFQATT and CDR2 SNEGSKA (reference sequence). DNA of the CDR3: TGCAGTGCTAGTTCTGAACTGCTCTCCTACGAGCAGTACTTC. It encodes CSASSELLSYEQYF.

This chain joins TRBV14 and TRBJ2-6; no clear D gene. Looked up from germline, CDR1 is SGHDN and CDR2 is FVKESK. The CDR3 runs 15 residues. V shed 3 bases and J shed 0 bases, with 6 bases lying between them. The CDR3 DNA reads TGTGCCAGCAGCCACGGGTTCTCTGGGGCCAACGTCCTGACTTTC. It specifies CASSHGFSGANVLTF.

CDR3 protein: CASSLEGPDYEQYF. Here the CDR3 DNA reads TGCGCCAGCAGCTTGGAAGGGCCGGACTACGAGCAGTACTTC. V usage is TRBV5-1 and J usage is TRBJ2-7, with D hard to call. Germline V gene data show CDR1 as SGHRS and CDR2 as YFSETQ. CDR3 size: 14 residues. V was cut by 0 bases and J by 3 bases, with 10 bases left in between.

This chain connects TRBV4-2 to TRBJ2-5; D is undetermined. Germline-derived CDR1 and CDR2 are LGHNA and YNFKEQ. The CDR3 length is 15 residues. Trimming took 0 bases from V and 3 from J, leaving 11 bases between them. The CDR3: CASSQDKGTKETQYF. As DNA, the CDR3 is TGTGCCAGCAGCCAAGATAAGGGTACGAAAGAGACCCAGTACTTC.

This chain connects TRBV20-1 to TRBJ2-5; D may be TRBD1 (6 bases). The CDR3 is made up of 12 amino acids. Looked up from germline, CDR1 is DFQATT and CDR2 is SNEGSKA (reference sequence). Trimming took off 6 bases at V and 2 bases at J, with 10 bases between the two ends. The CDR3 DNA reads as TGCAGTGCACGGGACATTCAAGAGACCCAGTACTTC. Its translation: CSARDIQETQYF.

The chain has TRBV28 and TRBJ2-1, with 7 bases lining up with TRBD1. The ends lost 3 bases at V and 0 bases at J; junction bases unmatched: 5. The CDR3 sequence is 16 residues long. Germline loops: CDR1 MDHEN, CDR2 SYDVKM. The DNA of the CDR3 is TGTGCCAGCAGTTTGGACAGGACGAGCTCCTACAATGAGCAGTTCTTC. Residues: CASSLDRTSSYNEQFF.

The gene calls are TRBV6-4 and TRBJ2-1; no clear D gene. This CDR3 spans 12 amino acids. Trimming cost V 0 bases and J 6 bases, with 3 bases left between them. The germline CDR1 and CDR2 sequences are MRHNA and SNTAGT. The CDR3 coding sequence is TGTGCCAGCAGTGACTCACTCAATGAGCAGTTCTTC. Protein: CASSDSLNEQFF.

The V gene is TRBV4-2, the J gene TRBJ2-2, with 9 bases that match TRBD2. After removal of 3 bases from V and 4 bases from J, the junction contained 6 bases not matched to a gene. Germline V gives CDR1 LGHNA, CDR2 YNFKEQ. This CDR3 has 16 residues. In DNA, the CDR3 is TGTGCCAGCAGCCAGCTGAGCGGGGGGAGCACCGGGGAGCTGTTTTTT. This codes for CASSQLSGGSTGELFF.

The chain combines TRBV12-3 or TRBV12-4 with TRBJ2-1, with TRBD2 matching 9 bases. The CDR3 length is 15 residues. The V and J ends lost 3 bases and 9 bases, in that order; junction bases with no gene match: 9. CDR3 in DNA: TGTGCCAGCAGTTTTGAGCGGGGGGCAAGGAGTGAGCAGTTCTTC. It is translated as CASSFERGARSEQFF.

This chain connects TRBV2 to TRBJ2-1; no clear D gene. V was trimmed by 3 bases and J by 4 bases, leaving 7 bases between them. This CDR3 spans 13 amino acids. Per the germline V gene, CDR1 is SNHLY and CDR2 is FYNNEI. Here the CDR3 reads CASSDLSYNEQFF. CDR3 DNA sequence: TGTGCCAGCAGTGATCTTAGTTACAATGAGCAGTTCTTC.

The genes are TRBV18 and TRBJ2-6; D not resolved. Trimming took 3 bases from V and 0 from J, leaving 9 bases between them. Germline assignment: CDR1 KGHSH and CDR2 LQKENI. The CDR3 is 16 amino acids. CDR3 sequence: CASSPGRTSGANVLTF. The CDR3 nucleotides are TGTGCCAGCTCACCGGGCAGAACCTCTGGGGCCAACGTCCTGACTTTC.

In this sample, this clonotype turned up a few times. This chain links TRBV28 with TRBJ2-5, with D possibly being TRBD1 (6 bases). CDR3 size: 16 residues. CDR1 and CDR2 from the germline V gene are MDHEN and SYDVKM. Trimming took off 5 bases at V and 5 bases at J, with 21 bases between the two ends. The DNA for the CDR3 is TGTGCCAGCAGTCACCCCCGGGGACACCCGACTGAGACCCAGTACTTC. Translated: CASSHPRGHPTETQYF.

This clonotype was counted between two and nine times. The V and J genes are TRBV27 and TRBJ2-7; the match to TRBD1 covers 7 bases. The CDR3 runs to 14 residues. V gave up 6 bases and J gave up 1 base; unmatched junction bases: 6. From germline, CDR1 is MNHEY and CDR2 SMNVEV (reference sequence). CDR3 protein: CASREQGFSYEQYF. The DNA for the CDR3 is TGTGCCAGCAGGGAACAGGGGTTTTCCTACGAGCAGTACTTC.